These T cell receptor beta chains were read from a single sample in a study of T cells in tumors after PD-1 blockade. Method: immunoSEQ multiplex PCR; TCRdb's copy keeps in-frame clones and lacks some. The sample lists nearly 25,000 clones, 65% to 85% occurring once. The specimen comprised PBMCs, sampled after anti-PD-1 treatment. These receptors were collected from a human donor with basal cell carcinoma. Each CDR3 is given with its conserved first and last residue. Fields, in order: CDR3 DNA, CDR3 protein, D gene, clone size, J gene, V gene. The D gene is left open where the match is weak. Clone sizes are given selectively: once, few, many, or a class where the clone is expanded.

DNA: TGTGCCAGCAGCATCCGAGGGGGGGGCAATCAGCCCCAGCATTTT; CDR3: CASSIRGGGNQPQHF; D: -; size: once; J: TRBJ1-5; V: TRBV13
DNA: TGTGCCAGCACCGCCCGGGGAAAAAGCAATCAGCCCCAGCATTTT; CDR3: CASTARGKSNQPQHF; D: -; size: -; J: TRBJ1-5; V: TRBV6-6
DNA: TGTGCCAGCAGCCTCCGACAGTCAGATACGCAGTATTTT; CDR3: CASSLRQSDTQYF; D: -; size: -; J: TRBJ2-3; V: TRBV27
DNA: TGTGCCAGCAGCCAAGATCATTCTAGCGGGGGGCCCAGCACAGATACGCAGTATTTT; CDR3: CASSQDHSSGGPSTDTQYF; D: TRBD2; size: -; J: TRBJ2-3; V: TRBV3-1/TRBV3-2
DNA: TGCAGCATTGAGGCTGGGGCGCATGGCTACACCTTC; CDR3: CSIEAGAHGYTF; D: -; size: -; J: TRBJ1-2; V: TRBV29-1
DNA: TGTGCCAGCTCACCACGTCGGGAGACAGGGGGCGCCGGTTTCTTT; CDR3: CASSPRRETGGAGFF; D: TRBD1; size: -; J: TRBJ1-1; V: TRBV18
DNA: TGTGCCAGCAGCCAAGATCATGGGACAGGGGATGGCTATGGCTACACCTTC; CDR3: CASSQDHGTGDGYGYTF; D: TRBD1; size: -; J: TRBJ1-2; V: TRBV4-2
DNA: TGTGCCAGTAGTGTGTCAATCGCCCCACAAGAGACCCAGTACTTC; CDR3: CASSVSIAPQETQYF; D: -; size: -; J: TRBJ2-5; V: TRBV19
DNA: TGCAGCGTGACAAGGGGTGTCGGCACTGAAGCTTTCTTT; CDR3: CSVTRGVGTEAFF; D: -; size: few; J: TRBJ1-1; V: TRBV29-1
DNA: TGTGCCAGCAGCCCCTCTGGCGTGGGGGAGCTGTTTTTT; CDR3: CASSPSGVGELFF; D: -; size: -; J: TRBJ2-2; V: TRBV7-3
DNA: TGTGCCAGCAGCACGGGGCTCTATAATTCACCCCTCCACTTT; CDR3: CASSTGLYNSPLHF; D: -; size: -; J: TRBJ1-6; V: TRBV5-4
DNA: TGTGCCAGCAACCCCGGGGCCTCTGGAAACACCATATATTTT; CDR3: CASNPGASGNTIYF; D: -; size: -; J: TRBJ1-3; V: TRBV9
DNA: TGTGCCAGCAGCCTCGGACAGGGGGTTTATGGCTACACCTTC; CDR3: CASSLGQGVYGYTF; D: TRBD1; size: -; J: TRBJ1-2; V: TRBV3-1/TRBV3-2
DNA: TGCAGCGTACCGGAAGGGACCAGGGGCGATGGCTACACCTTC; CDR3: CSVPEGTRGDGYTF; D: -; size: -; J: TRBJ1-2; V: TRBV29-1
DNA: TGTGCCAGCAGCGGAGGAATAGCGGGGGCCTACAATGAGCAGTTCTTC; CDR3: CASSGGIAGAYNEQFF; D: TRBD2; size: -; J: TRBJ2-1; V: TRBV9
DNA: TGTGCCAGCAGTCCTTTACAGGGGTTTGGTGGCTACACCTTC; CDR3: CASSPLQGFGGYTF; D: TRBD1; size: once; J: TRBJ1-2; V: TRBV27
DNA: TGTGCCAGCAGCAACAGGGTCGGGAGCTCCTACAATGAGCAGTTCTTC; CDR3: CASSNRVGSSYNEQFF; D: -; size: -; J: TRBJ2-1; V: TRBV6-4
DNA: TGTGCCAGCAGTGGGCAGCGCTCCTACGAGCAGTACTTC; CDR3: CASSGQRSYEQYF; D: -; size: once; J: TRBJ2-7; V: TRBV2
DNA: TGTGCCAGCAGCCCCAATTACCAAGAGACCCAGTACTTC; CDR3: CASSPNYQETQYF; D: -; size: -; J: TRBJ2-5; V: TRBV5-4
DNA: TGTGCCAGCAGCCCCGGTTCAGGGCAAAGAAACACCATATATTTT; CDR3: CASSPGSGQRNTIYF; D: -; size: -; J: TRBJ1-3; V: TRBV5-4
DNA: TGTGCCAGCAGTCCCGGACTGTATGGCTACACCTTC; CDR3: CASSPGLYGYTF; D: -; size: -; J: TRBJ1-2; V: TRBV12-3/TRBV12-4
DNA: TGCAGCGTAAAACAGGTTAAAATTACGGATACGCAGTATTTT; CDR3: CSVKQVKITDTQYF; D: -; size: -; J: TRBJ2-3; V: TRBV29-1
DNA: TGTGCCAGCTCACCACCAGGGCTCGACACCGGGGAGCTGTTTTTT; CDR3: CASSPPGLDTGELFF; D: -; size: -; J: TRBJ2-2; V: TRBV18
DNA: TGTGCCAGCAGCACAGGGTCTTATAATTCACCCCTCCACTTT; CDR3: CASSTGSYNSPLHF; D: -; size: -; J: TRBJ1-6; V: TRBV6-5
DNA: TGTGCCAGCCCGGGACAGGATAATTCACCCCTCCACTTT; CDR3: CASPGQDNSPLHF; D: -; size: -; J: TRBJ1-6; V: TRBV21-1
DNA: TGTGCCAGCCCCCATCGAGGGGGTCCCGGGGAGCTGTTTTTT; CDR3: CASPHRGGPGELFF; D: -; size: -; J: TRBJ2-2; V: TRBV6-4
DNA: TGTGCCAGAAGCTTGGCTCTGGGCCGAAATTCACCCCTCCACTTT; CDR3: CARSLALGRNSPLHF; D: -; size: -; J: TRBJ1-6; V: TRBV5-3
DNA: TGCGCCAGCAGTGAGTCAGTGGCAGGCACAGATACGCAGTATTTT; CDR3: CASSESVAGTDTQYF; D: -; size: -; J: TRBJ2-3; V: TRBV10-1
DNA: TGTGCCAGCAGCCCCGGGACAGGGAGCTTTTCGGGCTACACCTTC; CDR3: CASSPGTGSFSGYTF; D: TRBD1; size: -; J: TRBJ1-2; V: TRBV3-1/TRBV3-2
DNA: TGTGCCAGCAGCGAGGGGACAGGGCGGTCCTACGAGCAGTACTTC; CDR3: CASSEGTGRSYEQYF; D: TRBD1; size: -; J: TRBJ2-7; V: TRBV9
DNA: TGTGCCAGCAGCCCGGACAGTAATACCTACGAGCAGTACTTC; CDR3: CASSPDSNTYEQYF; D: -; size: -; J: TRBJ2-7; V: TRBV5-6